This TCR beta chain was retrieved from a study of human T cells and chemical hapten exposure. Study at large: From small differences in pooled library volume came most of the variation in per-sample TCR yields.

Notes on the study in general: Donors had alopecia, so their immune response may differ from healthy people's.

The sample holds a few counts of this clonotype. Its antigen remains unknown. The study's library attached unique molecular identifiers to single cDNA molecules. TCRdb redid the calling of the RACE reads with MiXCR, one entry per CDR3 protein. This sample has some 51,000 distinct CDR3 sequences, with approximately 9.8% found just once. Trimming pared 3 bases from V and 0 bases from J, leaving 5 bases between. Germline loops: CDR1 ENHRY, CDR2 SYGVKD. The CDR3 covers 14 residues. Documented time point: pre-sensitization, week 0. Treatment described: therapeutic diphenylcyclopropenone sensitization with weekly scalp DPC.

This sample comprised whole blood, obtained in connection with sensitization to the hapten diphenylcyclopropenone (DPC). This sequence joins TRBV10-3 and TRBJ2-2; no clear D. The receptor comes from a woman in her thirties or forties with alopecia areata. Some clones in this sample may be carry-over from other donors' samples. DNA for the CDR3: TGTGCCATCAGTGAAGGGACGAACACCGGGGAGCTGTTTTTT. Its translation: CAISEGTNTGELFF.